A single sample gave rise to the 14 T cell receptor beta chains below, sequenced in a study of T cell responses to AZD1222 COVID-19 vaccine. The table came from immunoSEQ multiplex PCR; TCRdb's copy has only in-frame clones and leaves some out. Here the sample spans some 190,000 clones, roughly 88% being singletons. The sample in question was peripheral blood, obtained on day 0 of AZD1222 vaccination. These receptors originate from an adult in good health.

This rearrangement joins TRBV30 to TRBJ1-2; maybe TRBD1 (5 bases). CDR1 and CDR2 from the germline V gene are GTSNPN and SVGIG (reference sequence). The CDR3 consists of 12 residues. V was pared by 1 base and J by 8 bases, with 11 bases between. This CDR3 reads CAWSEGLGGYTF. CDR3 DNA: TGTGCCTGGAGTGAGGGGCTGGGGGGCTACACCTTC.

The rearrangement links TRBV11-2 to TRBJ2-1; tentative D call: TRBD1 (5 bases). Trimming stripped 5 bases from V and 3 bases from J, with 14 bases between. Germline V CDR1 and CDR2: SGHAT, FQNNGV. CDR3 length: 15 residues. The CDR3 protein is CASSPPREVYNEQFF. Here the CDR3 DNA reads TGTGCCAGCAGCCCACCCAGGGAAGTCTACAATGAGCAGTTCTTC. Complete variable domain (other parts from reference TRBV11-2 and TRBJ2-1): EAGVAQSPRYKIIEKRQSVAFWCNPISGHATLYWYQQILGQGPKLLIQFQNNGVVDDSQLPKDRFSAERLKGVDSTLKIQPAKLEDSAVYLCASSPPREVYNEQFFGPGTRLTVL.

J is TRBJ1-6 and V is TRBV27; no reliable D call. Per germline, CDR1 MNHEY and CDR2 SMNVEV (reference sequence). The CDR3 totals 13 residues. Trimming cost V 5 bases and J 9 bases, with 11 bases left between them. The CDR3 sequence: CASSHRRGSPLHF. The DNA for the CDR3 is TGTGCCAGCAGTCACCGTCGAGGTTCACCCCTCCACTTT.

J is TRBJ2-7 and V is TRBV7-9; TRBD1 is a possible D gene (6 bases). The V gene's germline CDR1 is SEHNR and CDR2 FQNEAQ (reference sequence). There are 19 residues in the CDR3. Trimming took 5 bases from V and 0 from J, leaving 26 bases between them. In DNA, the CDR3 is TGTGCCAGCAGCCCAGGGGAGATTAGTTTGGGCAGCCCCTCCTACGAGCAGTACTTC. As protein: CASSPGEISLGSPSYEQYF.

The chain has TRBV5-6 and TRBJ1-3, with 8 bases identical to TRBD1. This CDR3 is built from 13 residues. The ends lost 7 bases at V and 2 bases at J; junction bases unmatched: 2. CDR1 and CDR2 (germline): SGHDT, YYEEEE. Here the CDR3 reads CASRTGTGNTIYF. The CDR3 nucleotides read TGTGCCAGCCGGACAGGGACTGGAAACACCATATATTTT.

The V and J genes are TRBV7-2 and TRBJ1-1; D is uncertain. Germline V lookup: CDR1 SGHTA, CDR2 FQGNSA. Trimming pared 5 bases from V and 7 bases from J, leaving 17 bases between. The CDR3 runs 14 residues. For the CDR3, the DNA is TGTGCCAGCAGCCCGGGCGCCGTGCCAGTTGAAGCTTTCTTT. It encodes CASSPGAVPVEAFF.

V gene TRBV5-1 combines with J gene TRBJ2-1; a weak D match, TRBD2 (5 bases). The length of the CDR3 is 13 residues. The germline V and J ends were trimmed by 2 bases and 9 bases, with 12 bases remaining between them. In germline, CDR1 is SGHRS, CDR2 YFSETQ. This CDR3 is CASSFLRESEQFF. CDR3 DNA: TGCGCCAGCAGCTTTCTGAGGGAGAGTGAGCAGTTCTTC.

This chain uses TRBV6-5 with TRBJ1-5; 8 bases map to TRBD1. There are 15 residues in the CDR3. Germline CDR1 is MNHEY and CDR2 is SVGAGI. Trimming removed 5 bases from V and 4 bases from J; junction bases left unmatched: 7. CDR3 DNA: TGTGCCAGCAGTCAACCGGGACAGGCAAATCAGCCCCAGCATTTT. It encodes CASSQPGQANQPQHF.

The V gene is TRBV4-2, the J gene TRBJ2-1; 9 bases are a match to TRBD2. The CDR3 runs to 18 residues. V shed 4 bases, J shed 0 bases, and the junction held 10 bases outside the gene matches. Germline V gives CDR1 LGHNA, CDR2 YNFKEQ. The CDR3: CASSPLIAGDVSYNEQFF. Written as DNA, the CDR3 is TGTGCCAGCAGCCCTCTAATAGCGGGGGATGTCTCCTACAATGAGCAGTTCTTC.

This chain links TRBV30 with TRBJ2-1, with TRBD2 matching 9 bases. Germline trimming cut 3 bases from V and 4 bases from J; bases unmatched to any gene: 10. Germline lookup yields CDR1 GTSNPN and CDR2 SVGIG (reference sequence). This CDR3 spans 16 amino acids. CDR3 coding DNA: TGTGCCTGGAGCGCACAGGGCGGGGGGGCTTACAATGAGCAGTTCTTC. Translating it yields CAWSAQGGGAYNEQFF.

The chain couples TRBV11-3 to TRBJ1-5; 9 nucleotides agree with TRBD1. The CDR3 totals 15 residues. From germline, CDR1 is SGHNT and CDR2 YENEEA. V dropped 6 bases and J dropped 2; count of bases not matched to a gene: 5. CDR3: CASRVWTGGNQPQHF. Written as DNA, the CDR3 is TGTGCCAGCAGGGTGTGGACAGGGGGCAATCAGCCCCAGCATTTT.

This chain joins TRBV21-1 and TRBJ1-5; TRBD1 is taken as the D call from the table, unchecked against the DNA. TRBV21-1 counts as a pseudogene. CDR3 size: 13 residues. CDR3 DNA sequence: TGTGCCAGCAGCAGTGGACAGTATAAGCCCCAGCATTTT. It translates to CASSSGQYKPQHF.

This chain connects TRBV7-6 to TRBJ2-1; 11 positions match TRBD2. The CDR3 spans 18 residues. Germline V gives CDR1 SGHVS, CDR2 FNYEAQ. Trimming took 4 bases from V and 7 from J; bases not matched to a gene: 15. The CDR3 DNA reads TGTGCCAGCAGCTACCCCGCTACTAGCGGGGGAAGTTCGAATGAGCAGTTCTTC. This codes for CASSYPATSGGSSNEQFF.

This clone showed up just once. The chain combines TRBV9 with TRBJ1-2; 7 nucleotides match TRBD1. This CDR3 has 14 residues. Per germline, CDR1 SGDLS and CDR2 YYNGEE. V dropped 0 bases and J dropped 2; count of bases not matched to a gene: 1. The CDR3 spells CASSVGTGNYGYTF. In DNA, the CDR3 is TGTGCCAGCAGCGTAGGGACAGGAAACTATGGCTACACCTTC.